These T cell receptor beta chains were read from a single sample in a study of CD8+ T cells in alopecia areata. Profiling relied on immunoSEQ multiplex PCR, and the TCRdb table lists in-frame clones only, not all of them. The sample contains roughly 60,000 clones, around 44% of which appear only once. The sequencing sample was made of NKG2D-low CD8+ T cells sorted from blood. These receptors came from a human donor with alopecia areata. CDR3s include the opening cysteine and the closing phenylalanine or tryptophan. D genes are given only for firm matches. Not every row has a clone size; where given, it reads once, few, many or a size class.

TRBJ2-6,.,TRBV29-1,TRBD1,TGCAGCGTGGGAGACAGGGGCCCTGGGGCCAACGTCCTGACTTTC,CSVGDRGPGANVLTF
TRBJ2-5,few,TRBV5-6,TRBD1,TGTGCCAGCAGCTCCGGACAGGACTACCAAGAGACCCAGTACTTC,CASSSGQDYQETQYF
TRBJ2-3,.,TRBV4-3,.,TGCGCCAGCAGCGGGGGGGCTTCAGATACGCAGTATTTT,CASSGGASDTQYF
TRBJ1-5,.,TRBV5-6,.,TGTGCCAGCAGCTTGGTGGGAGCGGGCAATCAGCCCCAGCATTTT,CASSLVGAGNQPQHF
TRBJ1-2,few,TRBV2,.,TGTGCCAGCAGTGAGACCCGGGGCTCCTATGGCTACACCTTC,CASSETRGSYGYTF
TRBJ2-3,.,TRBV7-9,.,TGTGCCAGCAACGACGAGGGCGATACGCAGTATTTT,CASNDEGDTQYF
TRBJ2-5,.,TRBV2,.,TGTGCCAGCACTGACGCTCACGGGGGCCTACAAGAGACCCAGTACTTC,CASTDAHGGLQETQYF
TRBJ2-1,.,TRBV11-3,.,TGTGCCAGCAGCTTAGAGGGGGCCTGGACAAGACGCAATGAGCAGTTCTTC,CASSLEGAWTRRNEQFF
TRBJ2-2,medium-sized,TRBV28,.,TGTGCCAGCAGTTTTGGGGTTGAAGTCGGGGAGCTGTTTTTT,CASSFGVEVGELFF
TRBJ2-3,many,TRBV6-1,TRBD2,TGTGCCAGCAGTGGCCTAGCGGGGGGAGCAGATACGCAGTATTTT,CASSGLAGGADTQYF
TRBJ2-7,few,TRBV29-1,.,TGCAGCGTTGGTACCACGGGCGCGGCAGCTCCCTACGAGCAGTACTTC,CSVGTTGAAAPYEQYF
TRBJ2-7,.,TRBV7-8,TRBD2,TGTGCCAGCATGGGACTAGCGGGATGGGAGCAGTACTTC,CASMGLAGWEQYF
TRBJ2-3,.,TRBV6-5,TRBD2,TGTGCCAGCAGTTTGCGACTAGCGGGGTACACAGATACGCAGTATTTT,CASSLRLAGYTDTQYF
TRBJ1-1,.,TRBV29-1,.,TGCAGCGCTAGGGGGACGCCTTTGAACACTGAAGCTTTCTTT,CSARGTPLNTEAFF
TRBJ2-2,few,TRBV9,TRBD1,TGTGCCAGCAGGTCTAGTTCCGGGACAGGGAACGCGGAGCTGTTTTTT,CASRSSSGTGNAELFF
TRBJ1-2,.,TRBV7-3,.,TGTGCCAGCAGCCTCCAGGGGACGGGGGAAAACTATGGCTACACCTTC,CASSLQGTGENYGYTF
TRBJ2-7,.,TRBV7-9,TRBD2,TGTGCCAGCAGGACGGGGGGTTCCTACGAGCAGTACTTC,CASRTGGSYEQYF
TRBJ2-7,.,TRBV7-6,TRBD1,TGTGCCAGCAGCTTAGCTGGGGACAGGGTGTACGAGCAGTACTTC,CASSLAGDRVYEQYF
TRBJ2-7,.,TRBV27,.,TGTGCCAGCAGTTTATCGAGGACGGTCTACGAGCAGTACTTC,CASSLSRTVYEQYF
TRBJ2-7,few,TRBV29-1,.,TGCAGCGTTGAAGGAATCGGGTACGAGCAGTACTTC,CSVEGIGYEQYF
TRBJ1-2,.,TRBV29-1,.,TGCAGCGTCGGAGGGCTCAGGGACCAGTCCTATGGCTACACCTTC,CSVGGLRDQSYGYTF
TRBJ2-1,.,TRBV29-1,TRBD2,TGCAGCGTTGAGGGACTAGCGGGAGCGAAACCCTACAATGAGCAGTTCTTC,CSVEGLAGAKPYNEQFF
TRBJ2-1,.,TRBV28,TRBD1,TGTGCCGAGGCAGAGGGGGCGAACAATGAGCAGTTCTTC,CAEAEGANNEQFF
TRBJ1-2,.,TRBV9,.,TGTGCCAGCAGCGTAGGGAGGGATGAGGCAGGGCGAGGCTACACCTTC,CASSVGRDEAGRGYTF
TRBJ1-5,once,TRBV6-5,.,TGTGCCAGCAGTTACACAGCCGCGGGTAGCAATCAGCCCCAGCATTTT,CASSYTAAGSNQPQHF
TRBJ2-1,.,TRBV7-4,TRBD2,TGTGCCAGCAGCTTAGGGCTAGCGGGGGGTTACAATGAGCAGTTCTTC,CASSLGLAGGYNEQFF
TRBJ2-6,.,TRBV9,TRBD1,TGTGCCAGCAGCGTAGCCCCGGACAGGTTGAAATTCTCTGGGGCCAACGTCCTGACTTTC,CASSVAPDRLKFSGANVLTF
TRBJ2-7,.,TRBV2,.,TGTGCCAGCACTGGACTAAACTCCTACGAGCAGTACTTC,CASTGLNSYEQYF
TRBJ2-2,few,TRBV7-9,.,TGTGCCAGCGGTAGCGGGGAGCTGTTTTTT,CASGSGELFF
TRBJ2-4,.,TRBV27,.,TGTGCCAGCAGTAATCCGGGGAACATTCAGTACTTC,CASSNPGNIQYF
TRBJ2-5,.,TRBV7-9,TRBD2,TGTGCCAGCAGTACCCGTTGGTCGAGCGGGAGGAGGGAGACCCAGTACTTC,CASSTRWSSGRRETQYF
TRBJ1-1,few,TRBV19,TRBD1,TGTGCCAGTAGTATTTGGGGACAGATGAACACTGAAGCTTTCTTT,CASSIWGQMNTEAFF
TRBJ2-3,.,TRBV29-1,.,TGCAGCGCAGACCAACGGTCGGATACGCAGTATTTT,CSADQRSDTQYF
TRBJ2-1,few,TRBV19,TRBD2,TGTGCCACCACAGCGGGAGGATCCAATGAGCAGTTCTTC,CATTAGGSNEQFF
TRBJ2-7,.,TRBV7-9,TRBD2,TGTGCCAGCAGCTTATCGCGGCTAGCGGGAGACCTTTACGAGCAGTACTTC,CASSLSRLAGDLYEQYF
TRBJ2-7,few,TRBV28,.,TGTGCCAGCAGTTTGATGTACGAGCAGTACTTC,CASSLMYEQYF
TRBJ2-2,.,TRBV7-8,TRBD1,TGTGCCAGCAGCTTACCCGACAGGGGACCGTCCGGGGAGCTGTTTTTT,CASSLPDRGPSGELFF
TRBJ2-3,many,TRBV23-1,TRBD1,TGCGCCAGCAGTCCAAGACACCAGGGGGCAGATACGCAGTATTTT,CASSPRHQGADTQYF
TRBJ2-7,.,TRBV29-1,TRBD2,TGCAGCGTTGAAGATCGAAATAGCGGGGGGGCCACCGAGCAGTACTTC,CSVEDRNSGGATEQYF
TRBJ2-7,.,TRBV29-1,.,TGCAGCGTTGCTGCCTTGACTTCTTTCCTTTCCTACGAGCAGTACTTC,CSVAALTSFLSYEQYF
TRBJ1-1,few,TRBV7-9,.,TGTGCCAGCAGCTTAGGGGTTGGCACTGAAGCTTTCTTT,CASSLGVGTEAFF
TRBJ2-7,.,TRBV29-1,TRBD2,TGCAGCGTTGAGGGGAGACTAGCGGGACACTACGAGCAGTACTTC,CSVEGRLAGHYEQYF
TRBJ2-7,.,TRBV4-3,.,TGCGCCAGCAGCCCCGGGACTTACTACGAGCAGTACTTC,CASSPGTYYEQYF
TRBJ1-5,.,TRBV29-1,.,TGCAGCGTTGTAGTAGGTTTATATCAGCCCCAGCATTTT,CSVVVGLYQPQHF
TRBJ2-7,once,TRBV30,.,TGTGCCTGGAGGAGGGGAGCACGAGAGCAGTACTTC,CAWRRGAREQYF
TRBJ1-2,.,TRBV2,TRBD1,TGTGCCAGCACACTGATCTCCGGGACAGTTCTCTATGGCTACACCTTC,CASTLISGTVLYGYTF
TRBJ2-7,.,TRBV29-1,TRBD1,TGCAGCGTCGTCTCGACAGGGGCCGAGCAGTACTTC,CSVVSTGAEQYF
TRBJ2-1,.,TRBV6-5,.,TGTGCCAGCAGCTACACTCTGGGGAGCTCCTACAATGAGCAGTTCTTC,CASSYTLGSSYNEQFF
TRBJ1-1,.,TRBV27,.,TGTGCCAGCAGTTTCTCAGGACTTCTCCCAACCGAAGCTTTCTTT,CASSFSGLLPTEAFF
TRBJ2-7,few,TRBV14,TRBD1,TGTGCCAGCAGCCAAGCGGGGGACAGGGCCCCCTACGAGCAGTACTTC,CASSQAGDRAPYEQYF
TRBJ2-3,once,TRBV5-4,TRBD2,TGTGCCAGCAGCTTCAAAGCGGGGGGACCAGATACGCAGTATTTT,CASSFKAGGPDTQYF
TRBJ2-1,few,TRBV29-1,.,TGCAGCGGACTTGACGTTGAGCAGTTCTTC,CSGLDVEQFF
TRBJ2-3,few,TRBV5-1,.,TGCGCCAGCCGAAAGGAAATGGCAGGGAGCACAGATACGCAGTATTTT,CASRKEMAGSTDTQYF